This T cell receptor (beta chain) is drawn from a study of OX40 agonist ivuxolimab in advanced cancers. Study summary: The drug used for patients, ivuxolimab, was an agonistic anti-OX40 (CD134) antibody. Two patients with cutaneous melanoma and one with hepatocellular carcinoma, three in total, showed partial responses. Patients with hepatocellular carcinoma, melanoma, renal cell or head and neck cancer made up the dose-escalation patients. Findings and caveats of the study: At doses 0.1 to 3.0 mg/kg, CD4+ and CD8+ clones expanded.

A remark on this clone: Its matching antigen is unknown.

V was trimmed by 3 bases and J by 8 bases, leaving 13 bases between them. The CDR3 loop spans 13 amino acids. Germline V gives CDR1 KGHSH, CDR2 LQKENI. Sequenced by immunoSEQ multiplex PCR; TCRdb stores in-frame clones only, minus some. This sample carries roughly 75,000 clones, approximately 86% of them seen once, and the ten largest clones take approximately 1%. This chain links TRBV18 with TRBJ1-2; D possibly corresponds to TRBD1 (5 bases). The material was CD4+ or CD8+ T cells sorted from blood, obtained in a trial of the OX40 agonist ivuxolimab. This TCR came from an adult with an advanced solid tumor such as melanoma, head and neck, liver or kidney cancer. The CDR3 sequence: CASSPAQGDGYTF. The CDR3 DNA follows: TGTGCCAGCTCACCGGCGCAGGGTGACGGCTACACCTTC.